The T cell receptor (beta chain) described here comes from a study of blood T cell repertoires in COVID-19. Original methodology: The authors estimated nucleated cell counts from reference gene primer amplification. Measured with immunoSEQ multiplex PCR; TCRdb has only the in-frame clones, and not every one. The V and J calls and the clone size are those of that table, but D and trimming were determined from the DNA. The sample consists of approximately 170,000 clones, approximately 84% of them appearing once. The sample consisted of peripheral blood. The TCR originated in a man between 40 and 49 years old who had recovered from COVID-19.

As DNA, the CDR3 is TGTGCCAGCAGTTTCTTCGGACAGGGGGAAATCTACGAGCAGTACTTC. Translating gives CASSFFGQGEIYEQYF. V gene TRBV27 combines with J gene TRBJ2-7, with 10 nucleotides matching TRBD1. Germline loops: CDR1 MNHEY, CDR2 SMNVEV (reference sequence). CDR3 length equals 16 residues. The ends lost 3 bases at V and 3 bases at J; junction bases unmatched: 8.